This passage covers 11 T cell receptor beta chains from one sample sequenced in a study of fetal regulatory T cell absence and autoimmunity. Sequenced by immunoSEQ multiplex PCR; TCRdb stores in-frame clones only, minus some. The sample gives more than 85,000 clones, approximately 75% of which show up once; roughly 2% is in the top ten. The sample consisted of pancreas tissue. The origin of the receptors is a male donor with IPEX syndrome.

This chain connects TRBV5-1 to TRBJ2-7; D may be TRBD1 (5 bases). The CDR3 spans 14 residues. V lost 0 bases, J lost 5 bases, and 12 bases lay in between. Germline CDR1 is SGHRS and CDR2 is YFSETQ. The CDR3 DNA follows: TGCGCCAGCAGCTTGGGCCAGGGTAGTGACGAGCAGTACTTC. It translates to CASSLGQGSDEQYF.

The rearrangement uses TRBV5-6 and TRBJ2-1; TRBD2 agrees at 12 bases. The J segment lost 4 bases and the V segment lost 2 bases, leaving 10 bases of the junction unmatched. The CDR3 is made up of 18 amino acids. Germline-derived CDR1 and CDR2 are SGHDT and YYEEEE. DNA for the CDR3: TGTGCCAGCAGCTTTCTCCTTGGGACTAGCGGGCATTACAATGAGCAGTTCTTC. Translating gives CASSFLLGTSGHYNEQFF.

This clone was picked up a small number of times. This chain links TRBV30 with TRBJ2-1, with 9 bases aligning to TRBD2. CDR1 is GTSNPN, CDR2 SVGIG, per germline (reference sequence). Unmatched junction bases numbered 11, after V lost 2 bases and J lost 6 bases. This CDR3 region has 16 residues. In DNA, the CDR3 is TGTGCCTGGAGTAGGGCGGGAGGGCTAGTAGGCAATGAGCAGTTCTTC. It is translated as CAWSRAGGLVGNEQFF.

The rearrangement links TRBV7-2 to TRBJ2-3, with D perhaps being TRBD1 or TRBD2 (5 bases each). The V and J ends lost 5 bases and 6 bases respectively, with 15 bases between them. Germline loops: CDR1 SGHTA, CDR2 FQGNSA. The CDR3 has 14 residues. This CDR3 is CASSRGGPTDTQYF. For the CDR3, the DNA is TGTGCCAGCAGCCGTGGGGGTCCCACGGATACGCAGTATTTT. Full variable domain (outside the CDR3, taken from reference TRBV7-2 and TRBJ2-3): GAGVSQSPSNKVTEKGKDVELRCDPISGHTALYWYRQSLGQGLEFLIYFQGNSAPDKSGLPSDRFSAERTGGSVSTLTIQRTQQEDSAVYLCASSRGGPTDTQYFGPGTRLTVL.

This rearrangement joins TRBV4-3 to TRBJ2-7, with 7 bases fitting TRBD1. Trimming cost V 3 bases and J 0 bases; bases outside gene matches: 8. The CDR3 is made up of 16 amino acids. CDR1 is LGHNA, CDR2 YSLEER, per germline. The CDR3 sequence is CASSHDDRVPSYEQYF. Here the CDR3 DNA reads TGCGCCAGCAGCCACGACGACAGGGTACCCTCCTACGAGCAGTACTTC.

Only a few counts were recorded for this clone. V gene TRBV10-3 combines with J gene TRBJ1-1, with D unclear. Looked up from germline, CDR1 is ENHRY and CDR2 is SYGVKD. The germline V and J ends were trimmed by 6 bases and 0 bases, with 8 bases remaining between them. This CDR3 is 13 amino acids long. CDR3 residues: CAIREQLNTEAFF. The CDR3 coding sequence is TGTGCCATCAGAGAACAGCTGAACACTGAAGCTTTCTTT.

This rearrangement joins TRBV7-2 to TRBJ2-3; the D gene is possibly TRBD2 (6 bases). Looked up from germline, CDR1 is SGHTA and CDR2 is FQGNSA. The CDR3 extends over 14 amino acids. Trimming removed 5 bases at V and 6 bases at J, with 15 bases between. In DNA form, the CDR3 reads TGTGCCAGCAGCCCACTGACTAGTGGGGATACGCAGTATTTT. This encodes CASSPLTSGDTQYF.

The J gene is TRBJ2-1, the V gene TRBV7-8; TRBD2 aligns across 8 bases. V was clipped by 1 base and J by 2 bases; unmatched bases: 13. The CDR3 has 19 residues. Germline lookup yields CDR1 SGHVS and CDR2 FQNEAQ. As DNA, the CDR3 is TGTGCCAGCAGCTTAGAATACGGCCAGCGGGAGAAAACCTACAATGAGCAGTTCTTC. Protein product: CASSLEYGQREKTYNEQFF.

The V call is TRBV4-3, the J call TRBJ2-5, with 10 bases aligning to TRBD2. The CDR3 is made up of 20 amino acids. The V gene end was trimmed by 0 bases and the J gene end by 4 bases; junction bases not matched to a gene: 17. In germline, CDR1 is LGHNA, CDR2 YSLEER. CDR3: CASSQEGSGVSGGVLETQYF. The CDR3 region has the DNA TGCGCCAGCAGCCAAGAGGGTTCGGGCGTAAGCGGGGGGGTTTTAGAGACCCAGTACTTC.

J is TRBJ2-7 and V is TRBV30, with 9 bases identical to TRBD1. J was trimmed by 4 bases and V by 3 bases; bases with no gene match: 10. Looked up from germline, CDR1 is GTSNPN and CDR2 is SVGIG (reference sequence). The CDR3 runs 15 residues. This chain's CDR3 is CAWRDDRGWAYEQYF. DNA of the CDR3: TGTGCCTGGAGAGATGACAGGGGGTGGGCGTACGAGCAGTACTTC.

This clone was observed a few times. The rearrangement links TRBV14 to TRBJ2-2, with D hard to call. The CDR3 spans 14 residues. Per the germline V gene, CDR1 is SGHDN and CDR2 is FVKESK. Trimming stripped 1 base from V and 4 bases from J, with 7 bases between. The CDR3 loop reads CASSQVSTTGELFF. In DNA form, the CDR3 reads TGTGCCAGCAGCCAAGTCTCTACCACCGGGGAGCTGTTTTTT.